The rows below give T cell receptor beta chains drawn from one sample of a study of graft-versus-host responses after intestinal transplantation. What these receptors recognize is not known. Method: immunoSEQ multiplex PCR; TCRdb's copy keeps in-frame clones and lacks some. The sample yields around 100,000 clones, less than 90% seen once. Sample: unstimulated CD4+ T cells sorted from spleen or lymph node cells, taken before transplant. Every receptor here comes from a human donor who was the organ donor for an intestinal transplant. Each CDR3 is given with its conserved first and last residue. The D gene is left open where the match is weak. Clone size appears in some rows only: once, few, many, or a class for an expanded clone.

clone size	V gene	J gene	D gene	CDR3 DNA	CDR3 protein
.	TRBV6-1	TRBJ1-1	.	TGTGCCAGCAGGCTACGTCGGAGTATCACTGAAGCTTTCTTT	CASRLRRSITEAFF
.	TRBV30	TRBJ2-2	.	TGTGCCTGGAGTACAGAGTACACCGGGGAGCTGTTTTTT	CAWSTEYTGELFF
once	TRBV27	TRBJ2-5	.	TGTGCCAGCGGGGAACCATTCAGGGAGACCCAGTACTTC	CASGEPFRETQYF
once	TRBV5-5	TRBJ2-4	.	TGTGCCAGCAGCTGGACTGTAGCCAAAAACATTCAGTACTTC	CASSWTVAKNIQYF
.	TRBV18	TRBJ2-5	TRBD2	TGTGCCAGCTCACCCACCGCTTATCCGGGACTAGCAAAAGAGACCCAGTACTTC	CASSPTAYPGLAKETQYF
.	TRBV19	TRBJ1-3	.	TGTGCCAGTAGTATCGGGGGATCTGGAAACACCATATATTTT	CASSIGGSGNTIYF
once	TRBV6-1	TRBJ1-4	.	TGTGCCAGCAGTGTGGTGAGGGTGACTGAAAAACTGTTTTTT	CASSVVRVTEKLFF
once	TRBV15	TRBJ1-3	.	TGTGCCACCAGCAGAGCCAAGGGAAACACCATATATTTT	CATSRAKGNTIYF
.	TRBV6-1	TRBJ1-1	.	TGTGCCAGCAGATGGGACAAAGTTGAAGCTTTCTTT	CASRWDKVEAFF
.	TRBV30	TRBJ2-7	.	TGTGCCTGGGGACGGGGGCCCTACGAGCAGTACTTC	CAWGRGPYEQYF
.	TRBV10-3	TRBJ1-1	.	TGTGCCATCAGTGACGTTGACAGTGAAGCTTTCTTT	CAISDVDSEAFF
once	TRBV7-6	TRBJ1-6	.	TGTGCCAGCAGCCGAGTGCCAGCCCTCTATAATTCACCCCTCCACTTT	CASSRVPALYNSPLHF
.	TRBV7-9	TRBJ2-2	TRBD1	TGTGCCAGCAGCCATACCGACAGGGCCGGCACCGGGGAGCTGTTTTTT	CASSHTDRAGTGELFF
once	TRBV9	TRBJ1-3	.	TGTGCCAGCAGCGGATACAGGAAGAAGTCTTCGGACACCATATATTTT	CASSGYRKKSSDTIYF
few	TRBV19	TRBJ1-4	TRBD1	TGTGCCAGTAGTATACAGGGGGCCAGTGAAAAACTGTTTTTT	CASSIQGASEKLFF
.	TRBV7-8	TRBJ2-3	TRBD2	TGTGCCAGCACCCTTAGCGGGGCCACAGATACGCAGTATTTT	CASTLSGATDTQYF